The entry below describes one T cell receptor (beta chain). The sample is drawn from a study of blood T cell repertoires in COVID-19. Study at large: From the United States, Italy and Spain came samples of acute and convalescent COVID-19. PBMCs, B-cell-depleted T cells, or T cells provided the cDNA or gDNA that made up the material.

In assigning cohorts, the study relied on participant-reported clinical history. Authors' processing steps: It was from reference gene primer amplification that nucleated cell counts were estimated. The protocol was immunoSEQ multiplex PCR, while the TCRdb copy is restricted to in-frame clones and leaves out a portion. The D gene and trimming were derived from the DNA, and the V and J assignments and clone size from that table. The sample records some 200,000 clones, approximately 86% being singletons. Germline CDR1 MNHEY, CDR2 SMNVEV (reference sequence). The CDR3 totals 15 residues. V gave up 1 base and J gave up 0 bases, with 7 bases separating them.

The chain links TRBV27 to TRBJ2-1; the D is unclear. This TCR derives from a woman in her twenties or thirties who had recovered from COVID-19. The sequencing sample was made of PBMCs or T cells enriched from blood (not recorded which). CDR3 sequence reads: CASSLFWSSYNEQFF. Written as DNA, the CDR3 is TGTGCCAGCAGTTTATTCTGGAGCTCCTACAATGAGCAGTTCTTC.